This T cell receptor (beta chain) was recovered during a study of blood T cell repertoires in COVID-19. Overall study: Sites across the United States, Italy and Spain contributed samples from acute and convalescent COVID-19. T cells, B-cell-depleted T cells, or PBMCs provided the cDNA or gDNA that served as material.

Regarding this clone: The sample holds other DNA sequences that translate to the same CDR3.

Original handling: Quantification of nucleated cells was approximated via reference gene primer amplification. Sequencing was performed with immunoSEQ multiplex PCR; in TCRdb, only in-frame clones are kept and a portion is missing. The V and J calls and the clone size are those of that table, but D and trimming were determined from the DNA. The top ten clones hold 0.85% to 0.95% of a sample with around 300,000 clones, 89% of them seen once. J lost 0 bases, V lost 6 bases, and 4 bases had no gene match. The germline CDR1 and CDR2 sequences are KGHSH and LQKENI. The CDR3 runs to 14 residues. This sequence originates from a woman aged 40 to 49 who had recovered from COVID-19. Sequenced material: peripheral blood. This chain joins TRBV18 and TRBJ1-1; 7 positions match TRBD1. The CDR3 spells CASSPTGVNTEAFF. The CDR3, as DNA: TGTGCCAGCTCCCCCACAGGGGTGAACACTGAAGCTTTCTTT.